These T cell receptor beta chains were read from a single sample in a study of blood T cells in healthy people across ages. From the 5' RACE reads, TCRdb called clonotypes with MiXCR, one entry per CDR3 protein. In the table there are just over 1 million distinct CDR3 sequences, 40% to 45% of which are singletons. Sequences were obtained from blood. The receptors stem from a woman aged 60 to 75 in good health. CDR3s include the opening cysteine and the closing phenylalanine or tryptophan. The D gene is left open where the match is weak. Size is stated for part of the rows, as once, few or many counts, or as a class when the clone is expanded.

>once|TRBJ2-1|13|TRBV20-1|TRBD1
CSAQGARLFEQFF
TGCAGTGCACAGGGGGCGCGTCTTTTTGAGCAGTTCTTC
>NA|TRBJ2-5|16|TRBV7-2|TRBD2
CASSLGGTSGSETQYF
TGTGCCAGCAGCTTAGGGGGGACTAGCGGGAGTGAGACCCAGTACTTC
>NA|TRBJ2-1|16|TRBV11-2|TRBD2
CASSPGTSGLGNEQFF
TGTGCCAGCAGCCCCGGGACTAGCGGATTAGGCAATGAGCAGTTCTTC
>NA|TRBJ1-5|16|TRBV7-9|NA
CASSGSAYGYNQPQHF
TGTGCCAGCAGCGGTAGTGCGTATGGTTACAATCAGCCCCAGCATTTT
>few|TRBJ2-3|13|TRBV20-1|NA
CSARDGNTDTQYF
TGCAGTGCTAGAGACGGAAACACAGATACGCAGTATTTT
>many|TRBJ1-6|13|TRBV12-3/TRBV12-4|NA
CASSLQGGSPLHF
TGTGCCAGCAGTTTACAGGGTGGGTCACCCCTCCACTTT
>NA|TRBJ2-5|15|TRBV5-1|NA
CASSLGPGPAETQYF
TGCGCCAGCAGCTTGGGGCCGGGACCCGCGGAGACCCAGTACTTC
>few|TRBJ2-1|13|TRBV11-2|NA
CASSVETYNEQFF
TGTGCCAGCAGCGTAGAGACCTACAATGAGCAGTTCTTC
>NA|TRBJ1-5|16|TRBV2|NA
CASSEGGRRSNQPQHF
TGTGCCAGCAGTGAGGGGGGGCGCAGGAGCAATCAGCCCCAGCATTTT
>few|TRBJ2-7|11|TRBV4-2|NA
CASSQGVEQYF
TGTGCCAGCAGCCAAGGGGTCGAGCAGTACTTC
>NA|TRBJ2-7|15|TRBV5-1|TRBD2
CASSLGLSGTYEQYF
TGCGCCAGCAGCTTGGGCCTCAGCGGGACCTACGAGCAGTACTTC
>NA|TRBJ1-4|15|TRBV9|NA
CASSFGRAPFEKLFF
TGTGCCAGCAGCTTTGGGCGGGCCCCTTTTGAAAAACTGTTTTTT
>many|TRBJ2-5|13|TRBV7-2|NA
CASSTPLQETQYF
TGTGCCAGCAGCACACCTCTGCAAGAGACCCAGTACTTC
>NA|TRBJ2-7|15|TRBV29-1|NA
CSVAGTGGSSDEQYF
TGCAGCGTAGCCGGGACTGGGGGTTCCTCGGACGAGCAGTACTTC
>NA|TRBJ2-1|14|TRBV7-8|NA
CASRTGTVNNEQFF
TGTGCCAGCAGAACAGGGACGGTCAACAATGAGCAGTTCTTC
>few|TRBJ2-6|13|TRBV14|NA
CASKYSGANVLTF
TGTGCCAGCAAGTACTCTGGGGCCAACGTCCTGACTTTC
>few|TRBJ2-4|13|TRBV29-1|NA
CSVPGVAKNIQYF
TGCAGCGTCCCCGGAGTAGCCAAAAACATTCAGTACTTC
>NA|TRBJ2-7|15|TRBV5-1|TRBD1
CASSEPGQGAREQYF
TGCGCCAGCAGCGAACCGGGACAGGGGGCACGGGAGCAGTACTTC
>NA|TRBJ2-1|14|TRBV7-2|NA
CASSPGPTISEQFF
TGTGCCAGCAGCCCTGGGCCCACGATCAGTGAGCAGTTCTTC
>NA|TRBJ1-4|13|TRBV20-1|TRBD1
CSASETGGEKLFF
TGCAGTGCGAGTGAAACAGGGGGGGAAAAACTGTTTTTT
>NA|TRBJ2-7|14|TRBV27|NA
CASSLSRERYEQYF
TGTGCCAGCAGTTTGAGTCGGGAGCGCTACGAGCAGTACTTC
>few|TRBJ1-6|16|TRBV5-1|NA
CASSLEAGQGNSPLHF
TGCGCCAGCAGCTTGGAGGCAGGGCAGGGGAATTCACCCCTCCACTTT
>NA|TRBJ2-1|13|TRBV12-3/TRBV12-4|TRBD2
CASSPGLAGSQFF
TGTGCCAGCAGCCCTGGACTAGCGGGTTCGCAGTTCTTC
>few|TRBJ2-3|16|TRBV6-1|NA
CASSEQWRTDTDTQYF
TGTGCCAGCAGTGAACAATGGCGGACAGACACAGATACGCAGTATTTT
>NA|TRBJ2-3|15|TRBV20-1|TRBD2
CSASRDTSGTDTQYF
TGCAGTGCTAGCCGTGACACTAGCGGAACAGATACGCAGTATTTT
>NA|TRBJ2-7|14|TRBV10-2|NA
CASITTDRYGEQYF
TGCGCCAGCATCACTACGGACAGATACGGCGAGCAGTACTTC
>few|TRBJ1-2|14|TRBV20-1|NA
CSARDSGGLGGYTF
TGCAGTGCTAGAGATTCCGGGGGGCTAGGCGGCTACACCTTC
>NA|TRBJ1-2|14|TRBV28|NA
CASSFVYSDYGYTF
TGTGCCAGCAGTTTCGTGTATTCCGACTATGGCTACACCTTC
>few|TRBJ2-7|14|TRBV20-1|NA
CSVKTEVSYYEQYF
TGCAGTGTTAAAACAGAGGTCTCCTACTACGAGCAGTACTTC
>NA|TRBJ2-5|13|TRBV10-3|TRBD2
CAIASGGRETQYF
TGTGCCATAGCGAGCGGGGGACGGGAGACCCAGTACTTC
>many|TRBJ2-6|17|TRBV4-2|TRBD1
CASSPELTGAGANVLTF
TGTGCCAGCAGCCCAGAGCTGACAGGGGCTGGGGCCAACGTCCTGACTTTC
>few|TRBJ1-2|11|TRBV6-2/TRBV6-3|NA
CASDGGSGYTF
TGTGCCAGCGATGGGGGCAGTGGCTACACCTTC
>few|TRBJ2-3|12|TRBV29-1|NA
CSGQPAADTQYF
TGCAGCGGACAGCCCGCAGCAGATACGCAGTATTTT
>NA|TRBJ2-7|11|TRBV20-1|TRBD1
CSALTGVQQYF
TGCAGTGCACTCACAGGGGTGCAGCAGTACTTC
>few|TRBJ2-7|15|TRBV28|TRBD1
CASSLPGQKIYEQYF
TGTGCCAGCAGCCTTCCGGGACAGAAAATCTACGAGCAGTACTTC
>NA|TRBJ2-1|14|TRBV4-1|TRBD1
CASSQDGTGDGQFF
TGCGCCAGCAGCCAAGACGGGACAGGGGATGGGCAGTTCTTC
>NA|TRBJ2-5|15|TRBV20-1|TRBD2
CSASSRLAGGETQYF
TGCAGTGCTTCGTCCCGACTAGCGGGAGGGGAGACCCAGTACTTC
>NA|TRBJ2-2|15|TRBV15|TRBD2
CATSFGLADTGELFF
TGTGCCACCAGCTTTGGACTAGCGGACACCGGGGAGCTGTTTTTT
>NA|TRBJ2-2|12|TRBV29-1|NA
CSATAGTGELFF
TGCAGCGCCACTGCAGGGACCGGGGAGCTGTTTTTT
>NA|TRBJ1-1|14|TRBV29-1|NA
CSARGGAGNTEAFF
TGCAGCGCCCGAGGGGGGGCAGGGAACACTGAAGCTTTCTTT
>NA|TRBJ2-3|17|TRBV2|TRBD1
CASSESGTGLPTDTQYF
TGTGCCAGCAGTGAGTCCGGGACAGGGTTACCCACAGATACGCAGTATTTT